Listed below are T cell receptor beta chains from one sample, sequenced in a study of control samples from healthy donors and cancer patients. Sequencing was performed with immunoSEQ multiplex PCR; in TCRdb, only in-frame clones are kept and a portion is missing. The sample consists of about 82,000 clones, approximately 89% of them appearing once. The sequenced sample was blood. All receptors come from a man aged 45-65 years in good health. CDR3s include the opening cysteine and the closing phenylalanine or tryptophan. Each record gives: CDR3 protein, clone size, V gene, D gene, J gene, CDR3 length. D genes are given only for firm matches. The listing skips clone size in some rows; elsewhere it reads once, few, many or a size class.

CDR3aa: CASSMDRASNYGYTF
abundance: NA
v_gene: TRBV5-5
d_gene: TRBD1
j_gene: TRBJ1-2
len: 15

CDR3aa: CASSGTGGPGEQFF
abundance: NA
v_gene: TRBV9
d_gene: TRBD2
j_gene: TRBJ2-1
len: 14

CDR3aa: CASSYQGSLSTDTQYF
abundance: NA
v_gene: TRBV13
d_gene: NA
j_gene: TRBJ2-3
len: 16

CDR3aa: CASSEGVTGELFF
abundance: NA
v_gene: TRBV6-1
d_gene: NA
j_gene: TRBJ2-2
len: 13

CDR3aa: CASSQDTLSYNEQFF
abundance: NA
v_gene: TRBV3-1/TRBV3-2
d_gene: NA
j_gene: TRBJ2-1
len: 15

CDR3aa: CASSQGNRDTLFF
abundance: NA
v_gene: TRBV4-1
d_gene: NA
j_gene: TRBJ1-4
len: 13

CDR3aa: CASYGLREAKNIQYF
abundance: NA
v_gene: TRBV3-1/TRBV3-2
d_gene: NA
j_gene: TRBJ2-4
len: 15

CDR3aa: CASSRDGGEETQYF
abundance: NA
v_gene: TRBV19
d_gene: NA
j_gene: TRBJ2-5
len: 14

CDR3aa: CAIVGFAEAFF
abundance: NA
v_gene: TRBV28
d_gene: NA
j_gene: TRBJ1-1
len: 11

CDR3aa: CAISEQGGEKLFF
abundance: NA
v_gene: TRBV10-3
d_gene: NA
j_gene: TRBJ1-4
len: 13

CDR3aa: CATSRDAAGQPQHF
abundance: NA
v_gene: TRBV15
d_gene: NA
j_gene: TRBJ1-5
len: 14

CDR3aa: CASSVEGRADTQYF
abundance: NA
v_gene: TRBV9
d_gene: NA
j_gene: TRBJ2-3
len: 14

CDR3aa: CAIRLGEVEQYF
abundance: few
v_gene: TRBV10-3
d_gene: NA
j_gene: TRBJ2-7
len: 12

CDR3aa: CASSPLTYSSTEAFF
abundance: NA
v_gene: TRBV11-3
d_gene: NA
j_gene: TRBJ1-1
len: 15